The 4 T cell receptor beta chains given below trace back to one sample, sequenced in a study of CD8 T cells in Susac syndrome (dated 2019 in TCRdb). Libraries were made using the immunoSEQ multiplex PCR assay. RNA was extracted using the RNeasy kit, and roughly 0.45 to 1 microgram was reverse transcribed with random hexamers. TCRdb's own reprocessing of the public reads used fastp at Q25 and MiXCR and kept productive beta chains. Rows are unified per CDR3 protein, each entry keeping the most common DNA and genes. This sample holds about 140,000 distinct CDR3 sequences; approximately 95% were observed only once. More than 0.14% of the sample rests with the top ten. Sequenced material: CD4+ T cells from PBMCs. The receptors originated from a human donor with Susac syndrome.

The V and J genes are TRBV30 and TRBJ2-5; D is unclear. Germline lookup yields CDR1 GTSNPN and CDR2 SVGIG (reference sequence). The germline V and J ends were trimmed by 0 bases and 5 bases, with 7 bases remaining between them. The CDR3 runs 12 residues. CDR3 region: CAWSVQKETQYF. The DNA of the CDR3 is TGTGCCTGGAGTGTCCAGAAGGAGACCCAGTACTTC.

The J gene is TRBJ2-5, the V gene TRBV12-5; D is unresolved. CDR1 LGHNT and CDR2 FRNRAP come from the germline V gene. The ends were cut back, 0 bases at V and 5 bases at J, with 4 bases in the middle. The CDR3 is 12 amino acids. CDR3 DNA: TGTGCTAGTGGTTTGGTTGGGGAGACCCAGTACTTC. Translation gives CASGLVGETQYF.

The rearrangement links TRBV19 to TRBJ2-4, with no clear D. V gave up 7 bases and J gave up 0 bases, with 10 bases separating them. The germline gives CDR1 LNHDA, CDR2 SQIVND (reference sequence). The CDR3 covers 14 residues. Written as DNA, the CDR3 is TGTGCCAGTACCCCAGACCTAGCCAAAAACATTCAGTACTTC. Its translation is CASTPDLAKNIQYF.

The V call is TRBV7-8, the J call TRBJ2-1; 13 nucleotides agree with TRBD2. The CDR3 covers 18 residues. J gave up 8 bases and V 0 bases, and 10 bases lay outside the gene matches. CDR1 and CDR2 from the germline V gene are SGHVS and FQNEAQ. CDR3 amino acids: CASSLATGGLAGRYEQFF. CDR3 DNA: TGTGCCAGCAGCTTAGCGACCGGGGGACTAGCGGGAAGGTATGAGCAGTTCTTC.